This T cell receptor beta chain was sequenced for a study of T cell responses to AZD1222 COVID-19 vaccine. Note on this clone: As yet, its antigen is unknown.

Some second doses came at about 4 weeks and others at about 12 weeks; these were pooled. Profiling relied on immunoSEQ multiplex PCR, and the TCRdb table lists in-frame clones only, not all of them. The sample comprises some 180,000 clones, more than 85% of which are singletons, and about 1.8% rests with the top ten. Broader study findings: Females outnumbered males among donors, who were mostly white British; clonal diversity was possibly underestimated.

Germline CDR1 and CDR2: SEHNR and FQNEAQ (reference sequence). The CDR3 consists of 13 residues. Trimming cost V 10 bases and J 5 bases, with 14 bases left between them. Sequences were derived from peripheral blood, sampled 28 days after the second AZD1222 dose. The J gene is TRBJ2-2, the V gene TRBV7-9, with a possible D match to TRBD1 (5 bases). The clonotype was recovered from an adult who received the AZD1222 COVID-19 vaccine. The CDR3 nucleotides are TGTGCCACCCGAGACAGAGCTACCGGGGAGCTGTTTTTT. Protein: CATRDRATGELFF.